This T cell receptor beta chain is drawn from a study of patients and donors after allogeneic stem cell transplantation. With 4 bases removed from V and 6 bases from J, the gap between germline ends came to 19 bases. CDR1 is SGHRS and CDR2 is YFSETQ in the germline V gene. The CDR3 consists of 15 residues. TCRdb reprocessed the RT-PCR reads via MiXCR and lists one record per CDR3 protein. The data hold about 960,000 distinct CDR3 sequences, with 18% observed a single time. The rearrangement uses TRBV5-1 and TRBJ1-2; D is perhaps TRBD1 (5 bases). Sequencing was done on a sample of blood, either unsorted or a sorted T cell fraction (not recorded which). This receptor was obtained from a human donor who was either an allogeneic HSCT recipient or a stem cell or donor lymphocyte infusion donor (not recorded which). It is not recorded whose cells these are; they may come from a transplant donor. The CDR3 region is CASSPIPRDSNGYTF. The DNA of the CDR3 is TGCGCCAGCAGCCCGATACCAAGGGACTCTAATGGCTACACCTTC.